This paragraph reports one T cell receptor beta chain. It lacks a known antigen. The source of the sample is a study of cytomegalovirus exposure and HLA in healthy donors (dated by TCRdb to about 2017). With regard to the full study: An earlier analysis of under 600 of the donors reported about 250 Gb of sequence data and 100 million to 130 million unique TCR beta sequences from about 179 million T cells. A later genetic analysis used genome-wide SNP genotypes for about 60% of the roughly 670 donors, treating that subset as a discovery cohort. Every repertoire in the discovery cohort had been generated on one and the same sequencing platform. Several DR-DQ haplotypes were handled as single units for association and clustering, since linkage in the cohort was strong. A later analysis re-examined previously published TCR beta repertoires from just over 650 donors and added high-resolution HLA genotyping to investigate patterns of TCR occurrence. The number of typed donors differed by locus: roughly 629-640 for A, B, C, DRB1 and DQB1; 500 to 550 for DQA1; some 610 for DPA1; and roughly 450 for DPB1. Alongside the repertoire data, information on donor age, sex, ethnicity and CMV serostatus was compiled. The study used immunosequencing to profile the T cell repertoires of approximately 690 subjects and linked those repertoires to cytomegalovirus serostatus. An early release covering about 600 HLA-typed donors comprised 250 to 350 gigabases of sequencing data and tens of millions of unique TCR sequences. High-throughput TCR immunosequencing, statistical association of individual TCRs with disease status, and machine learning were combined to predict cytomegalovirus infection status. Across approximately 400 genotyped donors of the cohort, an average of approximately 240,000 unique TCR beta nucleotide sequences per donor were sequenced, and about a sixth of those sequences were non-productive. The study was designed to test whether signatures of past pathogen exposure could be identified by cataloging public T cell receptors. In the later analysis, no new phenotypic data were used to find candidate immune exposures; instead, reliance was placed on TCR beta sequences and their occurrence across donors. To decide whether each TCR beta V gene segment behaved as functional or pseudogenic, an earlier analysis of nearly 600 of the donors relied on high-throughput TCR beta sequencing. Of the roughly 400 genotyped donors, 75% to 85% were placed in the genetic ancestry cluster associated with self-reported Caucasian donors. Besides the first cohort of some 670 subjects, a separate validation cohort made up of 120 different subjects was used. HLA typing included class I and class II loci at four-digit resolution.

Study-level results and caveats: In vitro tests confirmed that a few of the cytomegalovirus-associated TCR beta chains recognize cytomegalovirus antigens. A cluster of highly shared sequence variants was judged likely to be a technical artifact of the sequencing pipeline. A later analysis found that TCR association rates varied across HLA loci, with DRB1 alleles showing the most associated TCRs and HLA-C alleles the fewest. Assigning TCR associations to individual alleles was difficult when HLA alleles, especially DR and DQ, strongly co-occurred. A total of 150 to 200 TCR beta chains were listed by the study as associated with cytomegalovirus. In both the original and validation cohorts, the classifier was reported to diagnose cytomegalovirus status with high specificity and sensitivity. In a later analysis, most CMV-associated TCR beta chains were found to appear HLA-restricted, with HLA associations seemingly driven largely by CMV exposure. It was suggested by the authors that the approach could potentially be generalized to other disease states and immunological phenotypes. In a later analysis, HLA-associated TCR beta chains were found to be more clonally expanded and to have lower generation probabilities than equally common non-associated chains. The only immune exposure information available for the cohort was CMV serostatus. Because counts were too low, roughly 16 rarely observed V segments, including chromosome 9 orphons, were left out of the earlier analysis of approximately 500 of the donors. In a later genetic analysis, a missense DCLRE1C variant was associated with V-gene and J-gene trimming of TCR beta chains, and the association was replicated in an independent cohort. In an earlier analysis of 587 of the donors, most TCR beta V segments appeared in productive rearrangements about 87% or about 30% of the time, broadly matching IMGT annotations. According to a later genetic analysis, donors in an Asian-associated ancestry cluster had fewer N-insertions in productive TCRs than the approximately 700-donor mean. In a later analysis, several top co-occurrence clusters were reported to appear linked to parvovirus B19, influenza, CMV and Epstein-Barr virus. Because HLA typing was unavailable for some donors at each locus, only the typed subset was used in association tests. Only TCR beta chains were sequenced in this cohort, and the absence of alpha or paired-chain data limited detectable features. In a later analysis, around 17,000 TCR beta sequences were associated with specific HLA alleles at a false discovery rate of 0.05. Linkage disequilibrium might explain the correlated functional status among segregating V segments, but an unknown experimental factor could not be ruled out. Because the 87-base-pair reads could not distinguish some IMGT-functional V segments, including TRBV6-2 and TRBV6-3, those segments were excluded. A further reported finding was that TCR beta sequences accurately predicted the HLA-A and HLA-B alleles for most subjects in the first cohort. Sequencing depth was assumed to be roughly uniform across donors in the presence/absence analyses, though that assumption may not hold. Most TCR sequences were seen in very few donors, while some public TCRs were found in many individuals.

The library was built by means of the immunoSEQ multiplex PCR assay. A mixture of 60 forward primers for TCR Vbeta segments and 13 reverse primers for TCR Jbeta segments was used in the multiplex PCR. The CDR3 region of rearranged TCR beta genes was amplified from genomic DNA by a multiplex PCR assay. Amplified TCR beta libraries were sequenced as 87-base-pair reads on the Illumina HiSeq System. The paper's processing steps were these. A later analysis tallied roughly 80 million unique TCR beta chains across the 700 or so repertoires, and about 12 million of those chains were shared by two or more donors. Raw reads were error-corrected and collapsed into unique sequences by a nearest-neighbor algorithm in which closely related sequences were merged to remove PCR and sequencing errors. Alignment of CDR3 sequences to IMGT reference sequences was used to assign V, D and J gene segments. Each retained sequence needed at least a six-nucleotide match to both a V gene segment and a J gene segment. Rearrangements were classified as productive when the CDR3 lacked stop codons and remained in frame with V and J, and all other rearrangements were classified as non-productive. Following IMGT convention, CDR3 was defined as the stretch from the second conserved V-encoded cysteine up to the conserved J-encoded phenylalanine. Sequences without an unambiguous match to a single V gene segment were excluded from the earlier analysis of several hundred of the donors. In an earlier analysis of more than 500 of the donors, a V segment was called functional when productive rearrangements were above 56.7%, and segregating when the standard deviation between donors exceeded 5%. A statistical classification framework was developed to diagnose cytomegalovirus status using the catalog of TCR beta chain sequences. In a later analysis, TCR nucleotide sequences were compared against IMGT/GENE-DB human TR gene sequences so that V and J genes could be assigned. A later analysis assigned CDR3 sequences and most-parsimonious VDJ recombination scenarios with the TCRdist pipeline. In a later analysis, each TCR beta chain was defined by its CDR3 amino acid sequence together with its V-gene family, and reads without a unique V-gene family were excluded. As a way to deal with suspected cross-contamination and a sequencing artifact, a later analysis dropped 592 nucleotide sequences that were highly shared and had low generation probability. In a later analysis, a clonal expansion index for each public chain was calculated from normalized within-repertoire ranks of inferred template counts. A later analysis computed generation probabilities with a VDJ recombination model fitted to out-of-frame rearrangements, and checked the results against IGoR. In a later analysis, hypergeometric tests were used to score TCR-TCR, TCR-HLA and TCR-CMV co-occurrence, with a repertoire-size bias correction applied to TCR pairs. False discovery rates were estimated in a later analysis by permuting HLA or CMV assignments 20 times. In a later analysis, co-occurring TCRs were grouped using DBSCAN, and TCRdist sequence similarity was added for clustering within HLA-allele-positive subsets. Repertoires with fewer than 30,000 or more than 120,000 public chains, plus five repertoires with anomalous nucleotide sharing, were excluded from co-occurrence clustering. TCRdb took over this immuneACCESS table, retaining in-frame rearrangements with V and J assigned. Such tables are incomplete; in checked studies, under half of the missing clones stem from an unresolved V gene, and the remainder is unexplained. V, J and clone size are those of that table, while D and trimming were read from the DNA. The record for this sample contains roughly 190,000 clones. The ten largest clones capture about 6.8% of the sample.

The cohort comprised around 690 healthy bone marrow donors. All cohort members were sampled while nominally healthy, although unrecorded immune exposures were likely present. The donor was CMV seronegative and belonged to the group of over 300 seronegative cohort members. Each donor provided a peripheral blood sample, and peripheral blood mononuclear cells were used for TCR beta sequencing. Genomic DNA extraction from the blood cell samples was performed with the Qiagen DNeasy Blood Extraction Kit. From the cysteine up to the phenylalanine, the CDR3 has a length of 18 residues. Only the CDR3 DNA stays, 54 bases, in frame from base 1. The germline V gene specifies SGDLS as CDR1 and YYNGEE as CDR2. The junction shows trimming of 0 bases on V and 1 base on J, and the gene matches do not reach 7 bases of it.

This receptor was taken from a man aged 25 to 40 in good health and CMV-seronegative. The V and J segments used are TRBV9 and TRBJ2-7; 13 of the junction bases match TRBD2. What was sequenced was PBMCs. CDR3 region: CASSVGGGLAGLSYEQYF. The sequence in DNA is TGTGCCAGCAGCGTAGGAGGGGGACTAGCGGGATTGTCCTACGAGCAGTACTTC.